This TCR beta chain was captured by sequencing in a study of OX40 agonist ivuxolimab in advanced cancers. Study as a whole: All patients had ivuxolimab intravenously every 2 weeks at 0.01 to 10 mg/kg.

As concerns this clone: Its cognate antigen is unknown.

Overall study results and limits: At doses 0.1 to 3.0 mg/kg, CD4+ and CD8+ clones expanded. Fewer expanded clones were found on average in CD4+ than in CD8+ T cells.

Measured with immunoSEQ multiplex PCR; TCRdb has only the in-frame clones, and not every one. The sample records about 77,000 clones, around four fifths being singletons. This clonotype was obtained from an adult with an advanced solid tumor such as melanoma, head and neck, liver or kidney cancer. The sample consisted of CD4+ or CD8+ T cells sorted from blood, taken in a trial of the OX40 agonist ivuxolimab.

The CDR3 DNA follows: TGTGCCAGCAGCGCTGGGACAGGGGCCAGCTACGAGCAGTACTTC. This sequence encodes CASSAGTGASYEQYF. The chain links TRBV9 to TRBJ2-7, with 10 positions matching TRBD1. The CDR3 has 15 residues. The germline gives CDR1 SGDLS, CDR2 YYNGEE. V trimming: 3 bases; J trimming: 3 bases; junction bases outside the gene matches: 6.